Shown below are 16 T cell receptor beta chains from a single sample sequenced in a study of T cells in pancreatic ductal adenocarcinoma. Some clones are missing from TCRdb's copy, which holds only in-frame ones; the method was immunoSEQ multiplex PCR. The sample lists roughly 31,000 clones, more than 80% seen once, with roughly 2.2% in the top ten. Selected pancreatic ductal adenocarcinoma patients had undergone surgery without neoadjuvant therapy. Sequencing was done on a sample of PBMCs. The receptors come from a human donor with pancreatic ductal adenocarcinoma.

CDR3 sequence (DNA): TGTGCCAGCAGTTATAGAAGGGGACCCCAAGAGACCCAGTACTTC. This encodes CASSYRRGPQETQYF. J is TRBJ2-5 and V is TRBV6-5; D assignment may be TRBD1 or TRBD2 (5 bases each). CDR3 length equals 15 residues. CDR1 and CDR2 from the germline V gene are MNHEY and SVGAGI. Trimming shortened V by 3 bases and J by 1 base, and 12 bases separated the two germline ends.

Comment on this clone: Compared with germline, one end of the junction differs, possibly owing to a read error. The chain carries TRBV4-2 and TRBJ2-1; no clear D. CDR1 and CDR2 from the germline V gene are LGHNA and YNFKEQ. This CDR3 spans 16 amino acids. This chain's CDR3 is CASSQGRYPSHNEQFF. CDR3 coding DNA: TGTGCCAGCAGCCAAGGAAGGTACCCCTCCCACAATGAGCAGTTCTTC.

The chain is built from TRBV5-5 and TRBJ2-7; D uncertain. This CDR3 comprises 15 residues. Per the germline V gene, CDR1 is SGHKS and CDR2 is YYEKEE (reference sequence). V lost 0 bases and J lost 1, with 11 bases in between. CDR3 nucleotide sequence: TGTGCCAGCAGCTTGGCCCCCGACGTATCCTACGAGCAGTACTTC. It is translated as CASSLAPDVSYEQYF.

The V call is TRBV19, the J call TRBJ2-3, with TRBD2 matching over 8 bases. CDR3 size: 14 residues. J was trimmed by 0 bases and V by 11 bases; bases with no gene match: 7. CDR1 LNHDA and CDR2 SQIVND come from the germline V gene (reference sequence). As DNA, the CDR3 is TGTGCCTCGGGAGGGGGAACTAGCACAGATACGCAGTATTTT. It translates to CASGGGTSTDTQYF.

This chain links TRBV7-9 with TRBJ2-5, with TRBD1 matching 7 bases. This CDR3 comprises 14 residues. Germline V gene lookup returns CDR1 SEHNR and CDR2 FQNEAQ (reference sequence). V was clipped by 11 bases and J by 5 bases; unmatched bases: 14. CDR3 sequence (DNA): TGTGCCGTCATTGGCAGGGGGTCGTGGGAGACCCAGTACTTC. Translating it yields CAVIGRGSWETQYF. Full variable domain (outside the CDR3, taken from reference TRBV7-9 and TRBJ2-5): DTGVSQNPRHKITKRGQNVTFRCDPISEHNRLYWYRQTLGQGPEFLTYFQNEAQLEKSRLLSDRFSAERPKGSFSTLEIQRTEQGDSAMYLCAVIGRGSWETQYFGPGTRLLVL.

The V and J genes are TRBV30 and TRBJ1-5; D is unresolved. Trimming cost V 5 bases and J 3 bases, with 17 bases left between them. CDR1 and CDR2 (germline): GTSNPN, SVGIG (reference sequence). The CDR3 loop spans 15 amino acids. The CDR3 is CAWSSGVGFNQPQHF. Written as DNA, the CDR3 is TGTGCCTGGTCATCGGGTGTGGGATTCAATCAGCCCCAGCATTTT. Full variable domain (rest looked up from reference TRBV30 and TRBJ1-5): SQTIHQWPATLVQPVGSPLSLECTVEGTSNPNLYWYRQAAGRGLQLLFYSVGIGQISSEVPQNLSASRPQDRQFILSSKKLLLSDSGFYLCAWSSGVGFNQPQHFGDGTRLSIL.

The chain combines TRBV7-6 with TRBJ2-3; 13 nucleotides agree with TRBD2. The CDR3 is 16 amino acids. CDR1 is SGHVS and CDR2 is FNYEAQ in the germline V gene. The junction had 6 bases not matched to a gene; V was cut back by 5 bases and J by 4 bases. The chain's CDR3 is CASSRLAGGLADTQYF. As DNA, the CDR3 is TGTGCCAGCAGCCGACTAGCGGGAGGTTTAGCAGATACGCAGTATTTT.

The gene calls are TRBV30 and TRBJ2-5, with TRBD1 matching 8 bases. V gave up 4 bases and J gave up 5 bases; unmatched junction bases: 12. This CDR3 region has 15 residues. Looked up from germline, CDR1 is GTSNPN and CDR2 is SVGIG (reference sequence). CDR3 sequence: CAWNPRQGAGETQYF. The CDR3 region has the DNA TGTGCCTGGAATCCCCGCCAGGGGGCAGGGGAGACCCAGTACTTC. Filled out from reference TRBV30 and TRBJ2-5, the complete variable domain reads SQTIHQWPATLVQPVGSPLSLECTVEGTSNPNLYWYRQAAGRGLQLLFYSVGIGQISSEVPQNLSASRPQDRQFILSSKKLLLSDSGFYLCAWNPRQGAGETQYFGPGTRLLVL.

The CDR3 sequence: CASSIVARGNTIYF. CDR3 in DNA: TGTGCCAGTAGTATAGTCGCCAGAGGAAACACCATATATTTT. The chain uses TRBV19 and TRBJ1-3; unclear D gene. CDR3 length: 14 amino acids. Germline V gene sequence: CDR1 LNHDA, CDR2 SQIVND (reference sequence). The V gene lost 1 base and the J gene lost 4 bases, with 8 bases spanning the gap.

The V and J genes are TRBV27 and TRBJ2-5; 7 bases align to TRBD1. V shed 2 bases, J shed 5 bases, and the junction held 2 bases outside the gene matches. The CDR3 has 13 residues. In germline, CDR1 is MNHEY, CDR2 SMNVEV (reference sequence). The CDR3 DNA reads TGTGCCAGCAGTTTAACAGGGGTGGAGACCCAGTACTTC. Protein sequence: CASSLTGVETQYF.

This chain uses TRBV11-3 with TRBJ2-2, with D maybe TRBD2 (6 bases). CDR1 is SGHNT and CDR2 is YENEEA in the germline V gene. V was pared by 3 bases and J by 4 bases, with 12 bases between. This CDR3 has 15 residues. The CDR3 loop reads CASSFSGGGTGELFF. The CDR3 DNA sequence: TGTGCCAGCAGCTTCTCCGGGGGAGGCACCGGGGAGCTGTTTTTT. Based on the CDR3 plus reference TRBV11-3 and TRBJ2-2, the full variable domain is EAGVVQSPRYKIIEKKQPVAFWCNPISGHNTLYWYLQNLGQGPELLIRYENEEAVDDSQLPKDRFSAERLKGVDSTLKIQPAELGDSAVYLCASSFSGGGTGELFFGEGSRLTVL.

In this sample, this clone turned up a few times. The chain joins TRBV6-1 to TRBJ2-2, with D uncertain. The CDR3 runs 14 residues. V gave up 6 bases and J gave up 5 bases, with 13 bases separating them. Per germline, CDR1 MNHNS and CDR2 SASEGT. DNA of the CDR3: TGTGCCAGCAGAGGGCCGTCGAGGACCGGGGAGCTGTTTTTT. Translating gives CASRGPSRTGELFF.

V is TRBV30 and J is TRBJ1-3, with D unresolved. In germline, CDR1 is GTSNPN, CDR2 SVGIG (reference sequence). This CDR3 contains 14 residues. Trimming took 5 bases from V and 4 from J, leaving 15 bases between them. CDR3 sequence: CAWGRDLRGNTIYF. The CDR3 DNA sequence: TGTGCCTGGGGCCGGGATCTTCGAGGAAACACCATATATTTT.

The rearrangement links TRBV7-2 to TRBJ2-3, with 7 bases aligning to TRBD2. Germline V CDR1 and CDR2: SGHTA, FQGNSA. Trimming cost V 1 base and J 8 bases; bases outside gene matches: 3. This CDR3 region has 13 residues. The DNA of the CDR3 is TGTGCCAGCAGCTTAGAGGCTAGCGGTACGCAGTATTTT. Its protein product is CASSLEASGTQYF.

This clone was recorded a few times. This chain joins TRBV2 and TRBJ1-5, with 8 bases aligning to TRBD1. Per the germline V gene, CDR1 is SNHLY and CDR2 is FYNNEI. The CDR3 is 14 amino acids. Trimming took 7 bases from V and 4 from J; bases not matched to a gene: 6. The CDR3 sequence is CASTRDRGNQPQHF. CDR3 bases: TGTGCCAGCACCCGAGACAGGGGAAATCAGCCCCAGCATTTT.

This rearrangement joins TRBV9 to TRBJ2-2, with D perhaps TRBD2 (6 bases). The CDR3 sequence is 16 residues long. Germline assignment: CDR1 SGDLS and CDR2 YYNGEE. V gave up 0 bases and J gave up 7 bases, with 16 bases separating them. For the CDR3, the DNA is TGTGCCAGCAGCGTAGAAGCGGGTCATAGGGGCGGGGAGCTGTTTTTT. Its translation: CASSVEAGHRGGELFF.